These T cell receptor beta chains were read from a single sample in a study of PD-1 blockade in classical Hodgkin lymphoma. Data came from immunoSEQ multiplex PCR; TCRdb stores just in-frame clones and leaves some out. The data hold about 98,000 clones, with roughly 79% observed a single time. The sample here was peripheral blood mononuclear cells (PBMCs), taken before the second cycle of nivolumab. Receptors were obtained from a human donor with classical Hodgkin lymphoma. Each CDR3 is given with its conserved first and last residue. Each record gives: clone size, V gene, J gene, D gene, CDR3 DNA, CDR3 protein. D genes are given only for firm matches. Size values are once, few and many counts, or a class for expanded clones, and some rows have none.

clone_size: few
v_call: TRBV5-4
j_call: TRBJ2-7
d_call: NA
cdr3_nt: TGTGCCAGCAGCATTACCGGGACTTCCTTCTCCTACGAGCAGTACTTC
cdr3_aa: CASSITGTSFSYEQYF

clone_size: once
v_call: TRBV5-1
j_call: TRBJ2-1
d_call: TRBD2
cdr3_nt: TGCGCCAGCAGCTTTCCTAGCGGGTCCAATGAGCAGTTCTTC
cdr3_aa: CASSFPSGSNEQFF

clone_size: NA
v_call: TRBV27
j_call: TRBJ2-5
d_call: TRBD2
cdr3_nt: TGTGCCAGCAGCCTGGGACTAGCGGAAGAGACCCAGTACTTC
cdr3_aa: CASSLGLAEETQYF

clone_size: NA
v_call: TRBV5-1
j_call: TRBJ2-5
d_call: NA
cdr3_nt: TGCGCCAGCAGCTTACAGCAAGAGACCCAGTACTTC
cdr3_aa: CASSLQQETQYF

clone_size: NA
v_call: TRBV28
j_call: TRBJ1-4
d_call: NA
cdr3_nt: TGTGCCAGCAGTTTCGGGGGGCTAAGTGAAAAACTGTTTTTT
cdr3_aa: CASSFGGLSEKLFF

clone_size: NA
v_call: TRBV6-5
j_call: TRBJ2-5
d_call: NA
cdr3_nt: TGTGCCAGCAGCCCCTTGGGGGTGAGATCTGAGACCCAGTACTTC
cdr3_aa: CASSPLGVRSETQYF

clone_size: NA
v_call: TRBV14
j_call: TRBJ2-5
d_call: NA
cdr3_nt: TGTGCCAGCAGCCAAGGCACTAGCTTTTTGGGAGAGACCCAGTACTTC
cdr3_aa: CASSQGTSFLGETQYF

clone_size: NA
v_call: TRBV5-1
j_call: TRBJ2-3
d_call: TRBD2
cdr3_nt: TGCGCCAGCAGGACTAGCGGAAACACAGATACGCAGTATTTT
cdr3_aa: CASRTSGNTDTQYF

clone_size: NA
v_call: TRBV7-8
j_call: TRBJ2-1
d_call: NA
cdr3_nt: TGTGCCAGCAGCTCGTACGCCATGGGAAGCTCCTACAATGAGCAGTTCTTC
cdr3_aa: CASSSYAMGSSYNEQFF

clone_size: NA
v_call: TRBV19
j_call: TRBJ2-5
d_call: NA
cdr3_nt: TGTGCCAGTAGACCCTCCCAGCGTGGAGAGACCCAGTACTTC
cdr3_aa: CASRPSQRGETQYF

clone_size: NA
v_call: TRBV11-2
j_call: TRBJ2-7
d_call: NA
cdr3_nt: TGTGCCAGCAGCGTGCGACAGGACTCCTACGAGCAGTACTTC
cdr3_aa: CASSVRQDSYEQYF

clone_size: NA
v_call: TRBV10-3
j_call: TRBJ1-5
d_call: NA
cdr3_nt: TGTGCCATCAGTGGGACCCCGTCAGGAGATCAGCCCCAGCATTTT
cdr3_aa: CAISGTPSGDQPQHF

clone_size: NA
v_call: TRBV28
j_call: TRBJ1-2
d_call: NA
cdr3_nt: TGTGCCAGCTGTTCCTCCGGGGGGGGATATGGCTACACCTTC
cdr3_aa: CASCSSGGGYGYTF

clone_size: NA
v_call: TRBV6-5
j_call: TRBJ1-1
d_call: NA
cdr3_nt: TGTGCCAGCAGTTTCCTGGGGCGAGTGAACACTGAAGCTTTCTTT
cdr3_aa: CASSFLGRVNTEAFF

clone_size: NA
v_call: TRBV5-5
j_call: TRBJ2-7
d_call: NA
cdr3_nt: TGTGCCAGCAGCTTGGTGGGAACCTACGAGCAGTACTTC
cdr3_aa: CASSLVGTYEQYF

clone_size: NA
v_call: TRBV11-1
j_call: TRBJ2-1
d_call: TRBD2
cdr3_nt: TGTGCCAGCAGATTCGGACTAGCGCCCCACAATGAGCAGTTCTTC
cdr3_aa: CASRFGLAPHNEQFF

clone_size: NA
v_call: TRBV19
j_call: TRBJ2-3
d_call: TRBD2
cdr3_nt: TGTGCCAGTAATGGCGGGAGAGCAGATACGCAGTATTTT
cdr3_aa: CASNGGRADTQYF

clone_size: few
v_call: TRBV29-1
j_call: TRBJ2-3
d_call: NA
cdr3_nt: TGCAGCGTTGAAGGAGGCGGTGGAGGAGGCACAGATACGCAGTATTTT
cdr3_aa: CSVEGGGGGGTDTQYF